Listed below are T cell receptor beta chains from one sample, sequenced in a study of vaccination effects on CD4 cells after COVID-19. Data came from immunoSEQ multiplex PCR; TCRdb stores just in-frame clones and leaves some out. The sample includes about 45,000 clones, about 75% of them seen just once. The antigens these receptors bind are not known. Sequencing was performed on CD4+ T cells from PBMCs cultured with a peptide pool, taken before COVID-19 vaccination. The receptors here all came from a human donor who had a prior SARS-CoV-2 infection. The conserved cysteine and the conserved F or W are not part of the CDR3 here. A row's size may be missing; if present it is once, few, many or a size class.

cdr3_length,v_call,clone_size,cdr3_aa
12,TRBV24-1,-,ASTKRSEEGAQY
10,TRBV7-5,-,ASVNCTGELF
12,TRBV3-1/TRBV3-2,-,ASSPGTGGDEQY
14,TRBV19,few,ASSTQQGQGSGELF
12,TRBV6-5,-,ASSYSQGGNTIY
11,TRBV6-5,-,ASKKWATNEQF
11,TRBV7-6,-,ASSLVGADTQY
11,TRBV2,-,ASGPGLREKLF
14,TRBV24-1,-,ATRGARQVISYEQY
12,TRBV19,-,ASSILRTNYGYT
12,TRBV2,few,ASALGRGSYEQY
15,TRBV7-2,-,ASSLGTGPSHTDTQY
13,TRBV5-1,-,ASSSSGLLNSPLH
10,TRBV12-2,-,ASRLLRDTQY
14,TRBV12-5,-,ASGRGLAGGSYEQY
13,TRBV2,few,ASSPWGVRSGELF
13,TRBV5-1,-,ASSPTGQGPYEQY
14,TRBV4-2,-,ASSQVMADGSDTQY
12,TRBV10-3,-,AISESRAQETQY
10,TRBV5-4,-,ASSFPLGEQY
14,TRBV7-8,-,ASSLPSGGAYNEQF
15,TRBV5-4,-,ASSPRGLWGGTDTQY
14,TRBV5-1,-,ASSRGTAKTDGELF
9,TRBV20-1,-,SATGNTEAF
14,TRBV18,-,ASSPPASQGNPEAF
14,TRBV4-2,-,ASSQVRAAGDNEQF
12,TRBV5-8,few,ASRQRRGNYGYT
14,TRBV11-3,-,ASSLGLGTSTDTQY
16,TRBV7-3,-,ASSLTFHQTDPTGELF
13,TRBV6-1,-,ASSEYGRGPYEQY
13,TRBV5-4,-,ASSLGGLGGNTIY
10,TRBV11-1,-,ASSLRGTEAF
12,TRBV19,few,ASSIGLTYNEQF
13,TRBV5-4,once,ASSLDSFSYNEQF
12,TRBV5-5,-,ASSLAYINTEAF
12,TRBV29-1,-,SVDERGAGDTQY
13,TRBV7-2,-,ASSLLAGFSYEQY
12,TRBV4-2,-,ASSQGGSAYEQY
12,TRBV10-3,-,AISERGGKETQY
18,TRBV7-3,-,ASSLTSPLAGGPLMGSQY
10,TRBV5-1,-,ASSPGRWGYT
13,TRBV5-1,-,ASRAPGTTNEKLF
9,TRBV5-6,few,ASSFQGGYT
11,TRBV19,-,ASSRTGEEEQY
15,TRBV5-8,-,ASSPNGFTFGSYEQY
13,TRBV18,-,ASSPGTGWSNIQY
12,TRBV7-2,few,ASSLVGVHSPLH
11,TRBV6-1,-,ASSELGRYGYT
14,TRBV4-3,-,ASSLGDTRGADTQY
11,TRBV27,-,ASSPDREETQY
13,TRBV6-5,-,ASSSPWGRNTEAF
13,TRBV24-1,-,ATSDSGTGLLEQF
14,TRBV3-1/TRBV3-2,few,ASSQEERTGFYEQY
13,TRBV5-1,-,ASSPIGQLYYGYT
14,TRBV5-1,-,ASSPHGTGVLETQY